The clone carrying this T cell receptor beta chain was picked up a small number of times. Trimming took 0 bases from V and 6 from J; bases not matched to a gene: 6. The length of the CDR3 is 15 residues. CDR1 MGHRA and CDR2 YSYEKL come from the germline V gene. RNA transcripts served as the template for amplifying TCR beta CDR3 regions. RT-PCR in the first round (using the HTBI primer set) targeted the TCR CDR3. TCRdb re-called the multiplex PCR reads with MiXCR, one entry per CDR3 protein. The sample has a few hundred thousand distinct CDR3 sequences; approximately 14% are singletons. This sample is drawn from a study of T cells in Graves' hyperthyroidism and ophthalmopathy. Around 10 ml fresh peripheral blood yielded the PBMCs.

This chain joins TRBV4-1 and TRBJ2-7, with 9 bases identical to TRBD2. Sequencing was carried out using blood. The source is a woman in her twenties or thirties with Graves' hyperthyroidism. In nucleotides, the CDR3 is TGCGCCAGCAGCCAAGATGGCGGGAGGGCCCGCGAGCAGTACTTC. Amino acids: CASSQDGGRAREQYF.